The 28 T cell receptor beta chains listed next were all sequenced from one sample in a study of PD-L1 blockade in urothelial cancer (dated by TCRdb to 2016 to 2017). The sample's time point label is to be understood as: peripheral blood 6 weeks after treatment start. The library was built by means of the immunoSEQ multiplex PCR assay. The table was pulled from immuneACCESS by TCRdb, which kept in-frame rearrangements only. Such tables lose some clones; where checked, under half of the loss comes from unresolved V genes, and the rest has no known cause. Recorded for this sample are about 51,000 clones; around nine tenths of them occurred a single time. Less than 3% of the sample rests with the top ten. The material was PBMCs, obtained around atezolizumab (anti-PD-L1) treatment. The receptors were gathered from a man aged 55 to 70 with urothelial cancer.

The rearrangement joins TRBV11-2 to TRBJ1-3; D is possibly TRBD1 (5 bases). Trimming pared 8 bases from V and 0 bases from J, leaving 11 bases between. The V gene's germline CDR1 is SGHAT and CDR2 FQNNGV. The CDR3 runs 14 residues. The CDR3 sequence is CASVQDYSGNTIYF. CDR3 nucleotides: TGTGCCAGCGTACAGGATTACTCTGGAAACACCATATATTTT.

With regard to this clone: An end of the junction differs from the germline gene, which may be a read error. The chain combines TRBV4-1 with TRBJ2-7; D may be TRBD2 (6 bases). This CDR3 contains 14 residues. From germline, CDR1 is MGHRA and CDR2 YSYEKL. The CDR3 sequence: CASSLAGNSCEQYF. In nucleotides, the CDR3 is TGCGCCAGCAGCCTTGCGGGGAATTCCTGCGAGCAGTACTTC.

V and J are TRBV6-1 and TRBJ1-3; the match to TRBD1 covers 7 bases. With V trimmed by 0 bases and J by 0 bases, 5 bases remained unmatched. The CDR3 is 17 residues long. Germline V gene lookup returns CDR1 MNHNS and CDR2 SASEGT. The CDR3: CASSEARGPSSGNTIYF. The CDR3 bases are TGTGCCAGCAGTGAAGCGAGGGGGCCGAGCTCTGGAAACACCATATATTTT.

This chain's CDR3 is CASSPGQNPYGYTF. In nucleotides, the CDR3 is TGTGCCAGCAGCCCGGGACAAAACCCCTATGGCTACACCTTC. The V gene is TRBV5-4, the J gene TRBJ1-2; TRBD1 might be the D (6 bases). The V and J ends lost 4 bases and 4 bases respectively, with 14 bases between them. Germline loops: CDR1 SGHNT, CDR2 YYREEE (reference sequence). This CDR3 has 14 amino acids.

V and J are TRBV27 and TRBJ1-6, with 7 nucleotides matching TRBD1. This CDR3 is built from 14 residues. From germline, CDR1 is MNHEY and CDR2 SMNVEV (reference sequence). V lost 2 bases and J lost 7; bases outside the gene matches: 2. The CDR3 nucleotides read TGTGCCAGCAGTTTACAACAGGGGAATTCACCCCTCCACTTT. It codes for CASSLQQGNSPLHF.

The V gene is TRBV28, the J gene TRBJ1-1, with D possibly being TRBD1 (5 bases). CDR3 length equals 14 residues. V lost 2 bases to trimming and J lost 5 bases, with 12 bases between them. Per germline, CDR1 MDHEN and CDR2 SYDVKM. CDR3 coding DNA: TGTGCCAGCAGTTTAGGGGCCCCCCGGACTGAAGCTTTCTTT. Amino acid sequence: CASSLGAPRTEAFF.

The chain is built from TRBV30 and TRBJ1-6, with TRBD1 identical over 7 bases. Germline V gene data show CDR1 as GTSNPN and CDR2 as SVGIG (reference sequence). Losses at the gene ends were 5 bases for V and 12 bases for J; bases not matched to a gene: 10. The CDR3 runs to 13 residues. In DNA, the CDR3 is TGTGCCTGGGATAGTGGAGGGGGCAGACCCCTCCACTTT. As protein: CAWDSGGGRPLHF.

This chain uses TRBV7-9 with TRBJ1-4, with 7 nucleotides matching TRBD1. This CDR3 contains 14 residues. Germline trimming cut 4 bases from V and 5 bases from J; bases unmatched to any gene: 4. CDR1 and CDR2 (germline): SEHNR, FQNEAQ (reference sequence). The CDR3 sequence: CASSYTGENEKLFF. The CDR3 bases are TGTGCCAGCAGCTACACAGGGGAAAATGAAAAACTGTTTTTT.

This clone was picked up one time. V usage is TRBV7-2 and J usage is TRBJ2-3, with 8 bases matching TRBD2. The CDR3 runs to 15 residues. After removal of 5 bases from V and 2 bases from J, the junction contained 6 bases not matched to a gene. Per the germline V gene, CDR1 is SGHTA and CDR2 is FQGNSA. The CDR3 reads CASSGLAGHTDTQYF. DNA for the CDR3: TGTGCCAGCAGCGGCCTAGCGGGTCACACAGATACGCAGTATTTT.

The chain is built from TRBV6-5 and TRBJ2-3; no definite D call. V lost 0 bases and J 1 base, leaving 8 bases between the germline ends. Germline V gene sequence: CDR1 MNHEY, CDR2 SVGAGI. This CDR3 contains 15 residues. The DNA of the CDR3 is TGTGCCAGCAGTTACTCGCCTCAGGGCACAGATACGCAGTATTTT. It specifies CASSYSPQGTDTQYF.

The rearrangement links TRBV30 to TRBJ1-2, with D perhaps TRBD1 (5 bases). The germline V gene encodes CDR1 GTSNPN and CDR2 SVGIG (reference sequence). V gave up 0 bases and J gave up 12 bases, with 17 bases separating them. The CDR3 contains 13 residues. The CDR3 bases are TGTGCCTGGAGTGTAGGTCAGGGAGGAGGCCACACCTTC. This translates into CAWSVGQGGGHTF.

CDR3 protein: CAIRPTSGRAINEQFF. The CDR3 DNA is TGTGCCATCAGGCCAACTAGCGGGAGGGCGATCAATGAGCAGTTCTTC. The chain employs TRBV10-3 and TRBJ2-1; 13 bases are shared with TRBD2. The trim removed 6 bases at V and 6 bases at J, leaving 8 bases unmatched. The CDR3 is made up of 16 amino acids. The germline V gene encodes CDR1 ENHRY and CDR2 SYGVKD.

CDR3 sequence (DNA): TGCGCCAGCAGTTCGAGCGGGAGTTCGGGCACCGGGGAGCTGTTTTTT. Its translation is CASSSSGSSGTGELFF. V is TRBV4-3 and J is TRBJ2-2; 8 bases match TRBD2. This CDR3 has 16 residues. Germline CDR1 and CDR2: LGHNA and YSLEER. V dropped 6 bases and J dropped 4; count of bases not matched to a gene: 10.

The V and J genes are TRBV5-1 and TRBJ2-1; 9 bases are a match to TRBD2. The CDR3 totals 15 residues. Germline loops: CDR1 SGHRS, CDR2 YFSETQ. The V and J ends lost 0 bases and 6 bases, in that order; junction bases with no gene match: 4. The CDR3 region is CASSLVVAGANEQFF. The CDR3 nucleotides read TGCGCCAGCAGCTTGGTAGTAGCGGGGGCCAATGAGCAGTTCTTC.

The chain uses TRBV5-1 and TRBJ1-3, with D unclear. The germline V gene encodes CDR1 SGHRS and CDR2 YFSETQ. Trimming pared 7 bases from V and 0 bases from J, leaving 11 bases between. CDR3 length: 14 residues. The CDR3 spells CASQASISGNTIYF. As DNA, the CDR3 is TGCGCCAGCCAGGCCAGTATCTCTGGAAACACCATATATTTT.

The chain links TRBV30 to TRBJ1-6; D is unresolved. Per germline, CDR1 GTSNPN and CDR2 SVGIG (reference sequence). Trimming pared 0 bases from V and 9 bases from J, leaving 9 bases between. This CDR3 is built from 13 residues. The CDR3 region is CAWSVANISPLHF. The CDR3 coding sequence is TGTGCCTGGAGTGTAGCCAATATTTCACCCCTCCACTTT.

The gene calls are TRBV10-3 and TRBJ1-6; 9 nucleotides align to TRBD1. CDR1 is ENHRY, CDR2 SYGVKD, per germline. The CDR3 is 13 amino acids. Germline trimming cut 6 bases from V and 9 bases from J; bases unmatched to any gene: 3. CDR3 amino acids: CAIRGQGGSPLHF. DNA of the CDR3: TGTGCCATCAGGGGACAGGGCGGTTCACCCCTCCACTTT.

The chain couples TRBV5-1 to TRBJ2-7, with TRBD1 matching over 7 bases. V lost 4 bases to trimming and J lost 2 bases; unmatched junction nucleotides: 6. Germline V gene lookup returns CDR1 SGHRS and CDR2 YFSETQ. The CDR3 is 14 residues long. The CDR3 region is CASSATGAPYEQYF. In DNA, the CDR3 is TGCGCCAGCAGCGCCACAGGGGCCCCCTACGAGCAGTACTTC. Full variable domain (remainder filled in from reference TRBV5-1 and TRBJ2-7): KAGVTQTPRYLIKTRGQQVTLSCSPISGHRSVSWYQQTPGQGLQFLFEYFSETQRNKGNFPGRFSGRQFSNSRSEMNVSTLELGDSALYLCASSATGAPYEQYFGPGTRLTVT.

The CDR3: CASSLQGQGPAYEQYF. In DNA, the CDR3 is TGCGCCAGCAGCTTACAAGGACAGGGTCCGGCCTACGAGCAGTACTTC. The V call is TRBV5-1, the J call TRBJ2-7; 8 bases are a match to TRBD1. CDR3 length: 16 residues. CDR1 and CDR2 from the germline V gene are SGHRS and YFSETQ. V lost 2 bases and J lost 2; bases outside the gene matches: 9.

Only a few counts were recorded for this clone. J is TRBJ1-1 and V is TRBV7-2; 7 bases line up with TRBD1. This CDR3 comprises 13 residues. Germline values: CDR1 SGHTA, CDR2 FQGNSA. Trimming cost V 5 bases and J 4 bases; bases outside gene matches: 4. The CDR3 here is CASSTRQGTEAFF. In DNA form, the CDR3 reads TGTGCCAGCAGCACCAGACAGGGCACTGAAGCTTTCTTT. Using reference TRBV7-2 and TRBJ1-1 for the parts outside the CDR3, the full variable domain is GAGVSQSPSNKVTEKGKDVELRCDPISGHTALYWYRQSLGQGLEFLIYFQGNSAPDKSGLPSDRFSAERTGGSVSTLTIQRTQQEDSAVYLCASSTRQGTEAFFGQGTRLTVV.

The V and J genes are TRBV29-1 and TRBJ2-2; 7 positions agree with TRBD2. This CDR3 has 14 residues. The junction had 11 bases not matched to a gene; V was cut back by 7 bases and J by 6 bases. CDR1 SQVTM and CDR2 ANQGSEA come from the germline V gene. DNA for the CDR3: TGCAGCGCCGCCGGGACTACCAATTCCGGGGAGCTGTTTTTT. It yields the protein CSAAGTTNSGELFF.

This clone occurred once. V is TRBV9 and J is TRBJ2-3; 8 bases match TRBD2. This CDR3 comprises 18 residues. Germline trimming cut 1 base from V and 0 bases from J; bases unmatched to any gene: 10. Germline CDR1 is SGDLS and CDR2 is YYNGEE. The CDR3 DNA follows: TGTGCCAGCAGCGTAACGGTCGGGGGCGGGGGGAGCACAGATACGCAGTATTTT. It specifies CASSVTVGGGGSTDTQYF.

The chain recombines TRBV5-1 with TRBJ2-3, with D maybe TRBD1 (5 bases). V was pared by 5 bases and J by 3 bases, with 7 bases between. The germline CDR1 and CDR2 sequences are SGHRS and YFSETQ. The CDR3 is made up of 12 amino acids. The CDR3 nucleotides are TGCGCCAGCAGGCAGGGAACAGATACGCAGTATTTT. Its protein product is CASRQGTDTQYF. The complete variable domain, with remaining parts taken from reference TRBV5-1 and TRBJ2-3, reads KAGVTQTPRYLIKTRGQQVTLSCSPISGHRSVSWYQQTPGQGLQFLFEYFSETQRNKGNFPGRFSGRQFSNSRSEMNVSTLELGDSALYLCASRQGTDTQYFGPGTRLTVL.

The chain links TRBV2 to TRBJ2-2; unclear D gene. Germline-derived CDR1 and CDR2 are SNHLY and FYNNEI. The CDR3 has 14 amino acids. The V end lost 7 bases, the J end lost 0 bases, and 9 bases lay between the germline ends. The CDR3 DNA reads TGTGCCAGCACAGAGGTGCCGAACACCGGGGAGCTGTTTTTT. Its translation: CASTEVPNTGELFF.

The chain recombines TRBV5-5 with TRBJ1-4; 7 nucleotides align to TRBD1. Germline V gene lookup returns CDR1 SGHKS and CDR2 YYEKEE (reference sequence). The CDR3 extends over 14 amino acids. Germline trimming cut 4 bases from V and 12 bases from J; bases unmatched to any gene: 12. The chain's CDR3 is CASSPLVDTGELFF. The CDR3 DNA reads TGTGCCAGCAGCCCCTTAGTAGACACAGGGGAACTGTTTTTT.

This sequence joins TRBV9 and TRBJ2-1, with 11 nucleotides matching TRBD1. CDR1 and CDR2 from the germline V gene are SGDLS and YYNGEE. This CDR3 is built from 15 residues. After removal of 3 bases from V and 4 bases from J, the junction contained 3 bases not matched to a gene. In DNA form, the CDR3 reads TGTGCCAGCAGCGCGGACAGGGGGCGTTACAATGAGCAGTTCTTC. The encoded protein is CASSADRGRYNEQFF.

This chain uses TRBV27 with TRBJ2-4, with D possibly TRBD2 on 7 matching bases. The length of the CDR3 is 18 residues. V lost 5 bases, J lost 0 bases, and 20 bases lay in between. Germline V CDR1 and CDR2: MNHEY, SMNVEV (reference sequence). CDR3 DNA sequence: TGTGCCAGCAGTCCCCTGGACAGCGGGACTATAGCCAAAAACATTCAGTACTTC. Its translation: CASSPLDSGTIAKNIQYF.

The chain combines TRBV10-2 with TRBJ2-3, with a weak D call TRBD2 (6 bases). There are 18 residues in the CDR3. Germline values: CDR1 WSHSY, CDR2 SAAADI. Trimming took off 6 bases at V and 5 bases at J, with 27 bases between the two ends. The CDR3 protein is CASSEKQSLGGKGDTQYF. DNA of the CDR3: TGCGCCAGCAGCGAAAAACAATCCCTCGGCGGGAAAGGAGATACGCAGTATTTT.